The source of this T cell receptor beta chain is a study of beta chain features in type 1 diabetes. Study-wide results and limits: The study found that naive, central memory and Treg TCRB repertoires appeared more similar in patients than in healthy donors.

Trimming cost V 8 bases and J 5 bases; bases outside gene matches: 9. From germline, CDR1 is MNHNS and CDR2 SASEGT. CDR3 size: 14 residues. On this clone itself: Its matching antigen is unknown.

Expressed TCRB transcripts got sequenced, as all isolated RNA was reverse transcribed. Here immunoSEQ multiplex PCR was the method, and the copy in TCRdb shows in-frame clones only, minus some. The table records tens of thousands of clones, approximately 60% of them present only once. The gene calls are TRBV6-1 and TRBJ2-5; 9 bases are a match to TRBD1. The TCR comes from a woman aged 25 to 39 in good health. Sequenced: Tregs from blood. The CDR3 DNA follows: TGTGCCAGCTCTCAACAGGGGGCTGGGGAGACCCAGTACTTC. The encoded protein is CASSQQGAGETQYF.